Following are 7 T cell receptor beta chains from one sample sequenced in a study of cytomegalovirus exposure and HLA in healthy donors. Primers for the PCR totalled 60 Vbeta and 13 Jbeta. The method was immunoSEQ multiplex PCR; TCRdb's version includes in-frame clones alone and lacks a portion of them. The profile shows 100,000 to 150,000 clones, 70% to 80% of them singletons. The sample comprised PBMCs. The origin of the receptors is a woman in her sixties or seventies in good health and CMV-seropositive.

The CDR3 DNA reads as TGTGCCAGCAGTCAACTAGCGGGGGCCTTGAATGAGCAGTTCTTC. This gives the protein CASSQLAGALNEQFF. The rearrangement links TRBV13 to TRBJ2-1; 11 nucleotides line up with TRBD2. Per the germline V gene, CDR1 is PRHDT and CDR2 is FYEKMQ (reference sequence). J gave up 7 bases and V 6 bases, and 8 bases lay outside the gene matches. The CDR3 covers 15 residues.

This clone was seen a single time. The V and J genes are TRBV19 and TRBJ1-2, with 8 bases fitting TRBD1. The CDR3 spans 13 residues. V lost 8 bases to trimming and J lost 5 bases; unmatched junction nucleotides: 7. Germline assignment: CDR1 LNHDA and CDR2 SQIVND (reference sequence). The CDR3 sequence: CASSPTGDYGYTF. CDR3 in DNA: TGTGCCAGTTCTCCGACAGGGGATTATGGCTACACCTTC.

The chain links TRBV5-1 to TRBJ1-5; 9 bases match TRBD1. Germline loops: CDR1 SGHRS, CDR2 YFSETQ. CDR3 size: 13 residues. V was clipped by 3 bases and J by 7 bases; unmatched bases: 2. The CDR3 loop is CASSSGQGQPQHF. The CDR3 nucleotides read TGCGCCAGCAGCTCGGGACAGGGCCAGCCCCAGCATTTT.

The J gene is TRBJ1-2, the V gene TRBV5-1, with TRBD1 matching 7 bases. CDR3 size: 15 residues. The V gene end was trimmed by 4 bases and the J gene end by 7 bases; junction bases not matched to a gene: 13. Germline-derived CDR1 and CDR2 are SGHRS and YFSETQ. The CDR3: CASSPPSTGNSGYTF. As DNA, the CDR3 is TGCGCCAGCAGCCCTCCTTCGACAGGGAACAGTGGCTACACCTTC.

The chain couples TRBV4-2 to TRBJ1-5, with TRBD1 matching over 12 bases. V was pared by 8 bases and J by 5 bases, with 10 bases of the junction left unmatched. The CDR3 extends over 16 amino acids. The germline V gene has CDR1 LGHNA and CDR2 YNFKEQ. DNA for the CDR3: TGTGCCAGCCAGGGAATGGGACAGGGGGCCGATCAGCCCCAGCATTTT. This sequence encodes CASQGMGQGADQPQHF.

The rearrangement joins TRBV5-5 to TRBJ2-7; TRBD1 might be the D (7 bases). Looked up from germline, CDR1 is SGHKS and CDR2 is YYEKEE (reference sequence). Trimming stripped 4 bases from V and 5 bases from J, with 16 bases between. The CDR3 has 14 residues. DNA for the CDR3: TGTGCCAGCAGCGCGGGACAGACCCTTAACGAGCAGTACTTC. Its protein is CASSAGQTLNEQYF. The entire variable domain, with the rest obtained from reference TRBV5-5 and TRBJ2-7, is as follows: DAGVTQSPTHLIKTRGQQVTLRCSPISGHKSVSWYQQVLGQGPQFIFQYYEKEERGRGNFPDRFSARQFPNYSSELNVNALLLGDSALYLCASSAGQTLNEQYFGPGTRLTVT.

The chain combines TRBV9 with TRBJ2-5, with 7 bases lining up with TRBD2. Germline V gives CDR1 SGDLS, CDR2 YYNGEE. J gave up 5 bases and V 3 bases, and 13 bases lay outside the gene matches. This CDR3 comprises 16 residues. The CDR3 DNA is TGTGCCAGCAGCGCCACTGTATTCGGGGGGTTGGAGACCCAGTACTTC. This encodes CASSATVFGGLETQYF.